The 26 T cell receptor beta chains in this list originate from one sample, sequenced in a study of cytomegalovirus exposure and HLA in healthy donors (dated by TCRdb to the late 2010s). Library construction relied on the immunoSEQ multiplex PCR assay. The multiplex PCR relied on a mix of 60 forward primers for TCR Vbeta segments and 13 reverse primers for TCR Jbeta segments. The clones in this table, taken by TCRdb from immuneACCESS, are in-frame only. Not every clone is retained; where verified, under half of the shortfall comes from an unresolved V gene, and the cause of the rest is unknown. The table for this sample lists about 63,000 clones; roughly nine tenths of them were counted only once. The biggest ten clones account for around 10% of the sample. The sequenced sample consisted of PBMCs. These receptors were collected from a woman under 40 in good health and CMV-seropositive.

This rearrangement joins TRBV5-1 to TRBJ2-7, with TRBD1 as a possible D gene (5 bases). The CDR3 runs 13 residues. Looked up from germline, CDR1 is SGHRS and CDR2 is YFSETQ. V gave up 2 bases and J gave up 2 bases, with 8 bases separating them. For the CDR3, the DNA is TGCGCCAGCAGCTTCACCAGGGCCTACGAGCAGTACTTC. Protein sequence: CASSFTRAYEQYF.

DNA of the CDR3: TGCGCCAGCAGCCAAGATCCCGGGAGTATCGACGAGCAGTACTTC. Its protein is CASSQDPGSIDEQYF. The chain joins TRBV4-1 to TRBJ2-7; D possibly corresponds to TRBD2 (6 bases). V was clipped by 0 bases and J by 5 bases, with 14 bases between them. Germline CDR1 reads MGHRA; CDR2 reads YSYEKL. The CDR3 is 15 residues long.

This clone was recorded a few times. The chain joins TRBV19 to TRBJ1-1, with D unresolved. The CDR3 totals 15 residues. V lost 2 bases, J lost 5 bases, and 15 bases lay in between. CDR1 and CDR2 (germline): LNHDA, SQIVND (reference sequence). The CDR3 nucleotides read TGTGCCAGTAGTATACGTGGAGGGCGGGTAACTGAAGCTTTCTTT. Protein product: CASSIRGGRVTEAFF.

The V and J genes are TRBV5-1 and TRBJ1-1; TRBD1 matches 8 bases. From germline, CDR1 is SGHRS and CDR2 YFSETQ. The V gene end was trimmed by 3 bases and the J gene end by 1 base; junction bases not matched to a gene: 2. This CDR3 comprises 14 residues. Here the CDR3 DNA reads TGCGCCAGCAGCTGGGGGACAGGGAACACTGAAGCTTTCTTT. It codes for CASSWGTGNTEAFF.

V gene TRBV19 combines with J gene TRBJ1-2; 9 bases fit TRBD1. The CDR3 extends over 16 amino acids. The J segment lost 4 bases and the V segment lost 6 bases, leaving 12 bases of the junction unmatched. CDR1 and CDR2 from the germline V gene are LNHDA and SQIVND (reference sequence). This CDR3 reads CASSNLRTGVSYGYTF. As DNA, the CDR3 is TGTGCCAGTAGCAACCTCAGGACAGGGGTGAGCTATGGCTACACCTTC.

The rearrangement uses TRBV7-9 and TRBJ2-2; TRBD2 might be the D (6 bases). Deletions cut 4 bases from V and 0 bases from J, with 12 bases between. Germline V gene sequence: CDR1 SEHNR, CDR2 FQNEAQ (reference sequence). The CDR3 runs 16 residues. The chain's CDR3 is CASSSQGGANTGELFF. The CDR3 DNA sequence: TGTGCCAGCAGCTCCCAAGGCGGGGCGAACACCGGGGAGCTGTTTTTT.

The DNA for the CDR3 is TGTGCCAGCAGCTTAGCCCCCGACAATGAGCAGTTCTTC. Protein product: CASSLAPDNEQFF. This chain connects TRBV11-2 to TRBJ2-1; no clear D gene. The CDR3 runs 13 residues. From germline, CDR1 is SGHAT and CDR2 FQNNGV. V gave up 1 base and J gave up 5 bases, with 6 bases separating them.

This chain joins TRBV7-3 and TRBJ2-3; the D is unclear. The CDR3 is 12 residues long. The ends were cut back, 5 bases at V and 6 bases at J, with 9 bases in the middle. Germline CDR1 SGHTA, CDR2 FQGTGA. The CDR3 sequence is CASSINGDTQYF. CDR3 DNA sequence: TGTGCCAGCAGCATTAACGGGGATACGCAGTATTTT.

The chain's CDR3 is CASSWRPAGELDEQYF. CDR3 nucleotide sequence: TGTGCCAGCAGCTGGAGGCCAGCGGGAGAACTTGACGAGCAGTACTTC. The chain links TRBV11-2 to TRBJ2-7; 8 nucleotides line up with TRBD2. CDR1 is SGHAT and CDR2 is FQNNGV in the germline V gene. Unmatched junction bases numbered 13, after V lost 4 bases and J lost 5 bases. CDR3 length equals 16 residues.

V usage is TRBV13 and J usage is TRBJ2-1; TRBD1 matches 7 bases. The CDR3 spans 14 residues. Trimming at V came to 5 bases and at J to 5 bases, leaving 6 bases not matched to a gene. Germline CDR1 is PRHDT and CDR2 is FYEKMQ (reference sequence). The CDR3 region is CASSPRQGDNEQFF. CDR3 in DNA: TGTGCCAGCAGCCCCCGACAGGGAGACAATGAGCAGTTCTTC.

The genes are TRBV27 and TRBJ2-1; TRBD1 matches 10 bases. Trimming took 4 bases from V and 6 from J; bases not matched to a gene: 12. Germline lookup yields CDR1 MNHEY and CDR2 SMNVEV (reference sequence). There are 17 residues in the CDR3. CDR3 residues: CASSWQPPGTGVNEQFF. CDR3 DNA: TGTGCCAGCAGTTGGCAGCCTCCCGGGACAGGGGTCAATGAGCAGTTCTTC.

The chain couples TRBV5-4 to TRBJ2-1; 7 bases match TRBD1. Germline V gives CDR1 SGHNT, CDR2 YYREEE (reference sequence). The CDR3 contains 15 residues. J was trimmed by 4 bases and V by 5 bases; bases with no gene match: 9. CDR3 protein: CASSFDRVSYNEQFF. CDR3 DNA: TGTGCCAGCAGTTTCGACAGGGTGTCATACAATGAGCAGTTCTTC.

About this clone: This sample also contains other DNA sequences that code for the same CDR3. The chain carries TRBV15 and TRBJ2-7; 11 nucleotides line up with TRBD1. V trimming: 3 bases; J trimming: 3 bases; junction bases outside the gene matches: 7. This CDR3 comprises 16 residues. Germline CDR1 and CDR2: LNHNV and YYDKDF (reference sequence). CDR3 coding DNA: TGTGCCACCAGCAGGGGGGCCGGGACAGGGGGCTACGAGCAGTACTTC. It specifies CATSRGAGTGGYEQYF.

This sequence joins TRBV15 and TRBJ1-6; 8 bases fit TRBD1. The V and J ends lost 3 bases and 8 bases, in that order; junction bases with no gene match: 18. This CDR3 comprises 19 residues. CDR1 is LNHNV, CDR2 YYDKDF, per germline (reference sequence). CDR3 sequence: CATSSPPARGLAGDSPLHF. The CDR3 DNA sequence: TGTGCCACCAGCAGCCCCCCGGCCAGGGGGCTAGCCGGCGATTCACCCCTCCACTTT.

This chain connects TRBV6-4 to TRBJ2-1; TRBD2 matches 7 bases. Losses at the gene ends were 0 bases for V and 7 bases for J; bases not matched to a gene: 6. The CDR3 is made up of 15 amino acids. The germline V gene encodes CDR1 MRHNA and CDR2 SNTAGT. The CDR3 DNA reads as TGTGCCAGCAGTGACTCTTGGGGCGGGGGAAATGAGCAGTTCTTC. Translating gives CASSDSWGGGNEQFF.

The rearrangement uses TRBV6-5 and TRBJ2-1; D is undetermined. Germline V CDR1 and CDR2: MNHEY, SVGAGI. V dropped 4 bases and J dropped 6 bases, with 10 bases sitting between them. This CDR3 region has 13 residues. The CDR3 DNA is TGTGCCAGCAGTTCCCCTATACCCAATGAGCAGTTCTTC. It translates to CASSSPIPNEQFF.

The V call is TRBV15, the J call TRBJ2-1; 12 nucleotides match TRBD2. CDR1 is LNHNV and CDR2 is YYDKDF in the germline V gene (reference sequence). The CDR3 consists of 16 residues. The V and J ends lost 5 bases and 7 bases, in that order; junction bases with no gene match: 9. CDR3 sequence reads: CATSLRTSGTGNEQFF. CDR3 DNA: TGTGCCACCAGCTTGCGGACTAGCGGGACCGGAAATGAGCAGTTCTTC.

The V call is TRBV18, the J call TRBJ1-1; D is possibly TRBD1 (6 bases). The CDR3 covers 15 residues. Between the trimmed V and J ends, which lost 1 base and 1 base, there was a span of 10 bases. CDR1 is KGHSH, CDR2 LQKENI, per germline. DNA of the CDR3: TGTGCCAGCTCACCACAACAGGGTGAGAACACTGAAGCTTTCTTT. It encodes CASSPQQGENTEAFF.

The V gene is TRBV6-6, the J gene TRBJ1-2; D gene unclear. Germline CDR1 MNHNY, CDR2 SVGAGI (reference sequence). V dropped 11 bases and J dropped 6 bases, with 16 bases sitting between them. The CDR3 is 12 amino acids. CDR3 in DNA: TGTGCCGCGAAGGGAGGGAATGATGGCTACACCTTC. It yields the protein CAAKGGNDGYTF.

The chain uses TRBV7-9 and TRBJ2-3, with 14 bases matching TRBD2. Germline values: CDR1 SEHNR, CDR2 FQNEAQ (reference sequence). V shed 4 bases and J 5 bases; nucleotides not matched to a gene: 8. The length of the CDR3 is 17 residues. Here the CDR3 DNA reads TGTGCCAGCAGCTCGGGACTAGCGGGAGTGTGGGAAGATACGCAGTATTTT. Translating it yields CASSSGLAGVWEDTQYF.

V usage is TRBV30 and J usage is TRBJ2-3; 9 bases are a match to TRBD1. The CDR3 runs to 15 residues. With 3 bases clipped from V and 3 bases from J, the junction kept 7 bases outside the gene matches. CDR1 and CDR2 from the germline V gene are GTSNPN and SVGIG (reference sequence). The CDR3 loop is CAWSKSGTGTDTQYF. CDR3 coding DNA: TGTGCCTGGAGCAAATCCGGGACAGGGACAGATACGCAGTATTTT.

This chain uses TRBV2 with TRBJ1-5; maybe TRBD1 (5 bases). V lost 2 bases to trimming and J lost 6 bases, with 11 bases between them. The CDR3 covers 14 residues. CDR1 and CDR2 from the germline V gene are SNHLY and FYNNEI. The CDR3 here is CASSEQGVGQPQHF. CDR3 in DNA: TGTGCCAGCAGTGAACAGGGCGTAGGTCAGCCCCAGCATTTT.

The chain joins TRBV7-9 to TRBJ1-5; D might be TRBD1 (6 bases). The CDR3 totals 13 residues. The germline CDR1 and CDR2 sequences are SEHNR and FQNEAQ (reference sequence). Trimming removed 5 bases from V and 5 bases from J, with 10 bases in between. The DNA for the CDR3 is TGTGCCAGCAGCCCCCCAGGGGATCAGCCCCAGCATTTT. It codes for CASSPPGDQPQHF.

The chain uses TRBV15 and TRBJ1-1; D is possibly TRBD1 (6 bases). V lost 1 base, J lost 2 bases, and 17 bases lay in between. The CDR3 has 17 residues. CDR1 and CDR2 (germline): LNHNV, YYDKDF (reference sequence). The CDR3 DNA reads as TGTGCCACCAGCAGAGGCGCTCAGATACAGGGTAACACTGAAGCTTTCTTT. Translation: CATSRGAQIQGNTEAFF.

V and J are TRBV5-1 and TRBJ2-1, with 8 bases fitting TRBD2. Germline CDR1 and CDR2: SGHRS and YFSETQ. The V gene end was trimmed by 4 bases and the J gene end by 0 bases; junction bases not matched to a gene: 3. This CDR3 is 15 amino acids long. The CDR3 here is CASSPSGSSYNEQFF. CDR3 sequence (DNA): TGCGCCAGCAGCCCAAGCGGGAGCTCCTACAATGAGCAGTTCTTC.

This clone was found once. The rearrangement joins TRBV27 to TRBJ2-3; TRBD2 aligns across 13 bases. Trimming at V came to 6 bases and at J to 4 bases, leaving 10 bases not matched to a gene. Per the germline V gene, CDR1 is MNHEY and CDR2 is SMNVEV (reference sequence). The CDR3 spans 17 residues. The CDR3 nucleotides read TGTGCCAGCAGCTTTTCTGGGACTAGCGGGACGGCAGATACGCAGTATTTT. Translated: CASSFSGTSGTADTQYF.